This is a list of T cell receptor beta chains from one sample in a study of T cell responses to AZD1222 COVID-19 vaccine. TCRdb's copy holds only in-frame clones and misses some; the assay was immunoSEQ multiplex PCR. The table lists 70,000 to 95,000 clones, approximately 89% of them singletons. The starting material was peripheral blood, obtained 28 days after the second AZD1222 dose. The source of these receptors is an adult who received the AZD1222 COVID-19 vaccine. Each CDR3 is given with its conserved first and last residue. Each record gives: V gene, clone size, J gene, D gene, CDR3 protein, CDR3 DNA. D genes are given only for firm matches. For some rows the clone size is stated as once, few or many, or as a class when expanded; others skip it.

TRBV9	-	TRBJ2-3	TRBD1	CASSVADRETSRDTQYF	TGTGCCAGCAGCGTGGCGGACAGGGAGACATCGAGGGATACGCAGTATTTT
TRBV24-1	-	TRBJ2-3	-	CATSDLSMGPDTQYF	TGTGCCACCAGTGATTTGAGTATGGGGCCAGATACGCAGTATTTT
TRBV29-1	-	TRBJ2-3	TRBD2	CSARTSGTSRTDTQYF	TGCAGCGCACGGACTAGCGGGACCTCCCGGACAGATACGCAGTATTTT
TRBV10-3	few	TRBJ1-1	-	CAISESVVGNTEAFF	TGTGCCATCAGTGAGTCCGTCGTCGGTAACACTGAAGCTTTCTTT
TRBV10-1	few	TRBJ2-3	TRBD2	CASSVASGSGADTQYF	TGCGCCAGCAGTGTGGCTAGCGGGAGTGGTGCAGATACGCAGTATTTT
TRBV19	-	TRBJ1-2	TRBD1	CASSIVGQGRSYTF	TGTGCCAGTAGTATAGTGGGACAGGGAAGGAGCTACACCTTC
TRBV6-5	-	TRBJ2-1	TRBD1	CASRQGAWNEQFF	TGTGCCAGCAGACAGGGGGCATGGAATGAGCAGTTCTTC
TRBV5-1	-	TRBJ1-1	-	CASSYGQLNTEAFF	TGCGCCAGCAGCTACGGACAGCTGAACACTGAAGCTTTCTTT
TRBV30	once	TRBJ2-5	TRBD2	CASRTSGRGQETQYF	TGTGCCTCGAGGACTAGCGGGAGAGGCCAAGAGACCCAGTACTTC
TRBV6-5	once	TRBJ2-3	-	CASRNWDTQYF	TGTGCCAGCAGGAACTGGGATACGCAGTATTTT
TRBV10-3	-	TRBJ2-1	TRBD2	CAIRARAGEGEQFF	TGTGCCATCAGGGCCCGGGCGGGAGAGGGTGAGCAGTTCTTC
TRBV7-2	few	TRBJ2-3	TRBD1	CASSHRQGARDTQYF	TGTGCCAGCAGCCATAGACAGGGGGCGCGAGATACGCAGTATTTT
TRBV11-2	-	TRBJ1-2	-	CASSPHLGNYGYTF	TGTGCCAGCAGCCCTCACCTCGGGAATTATGGCTACACCTTC
TRBV5-5	-	TRBJ2-1	TRBD1	CASSLQGARYNEQFF	TGTGCCAGCAGCTTACAGGGGGCGCGGTACAATGAGCAGTTCTTC
TRBV3-1/TRBV3-2	-	TRBJ1-1	-	CASSTVRVAEAFF	TGTGCCAGCAGCACAGTCAGGGTGGCTGAAGCTTTCTTT
TRBV7-3	-	TRBJ1-1	TRBD1	CASSRRQGMNTEAFF	TGTGCCAGCAGCAGACGACAGGGGATGAACACTGAAGCTTTCTTT
TRBV11-2	-	TRBJ1-1	-	CASSSQPNTEAFF	TGTGCCAGCAGCTCACAGCCGAACACTGAAGCTTTCTTT
TRBV27	once	TRBJ2-2	TRBD2	CASRGTSGSWAGELFF	TGTGCCAGCAGGGGGACTAGCGGGAGTTGGGCCGGGGAGCTGTTTTTT
TRBV3-1/TRBV3-2	-	TRBJ2-1	TRBD2	CASSPRGAGGSGEQFF	TGTGCCAGCAGCCCCCGTGGAGCGGGAGGTTCCGGTGAGCAGTTCTTC
TRBV2	-	TRBJ1-3	-	CASTTSPTLGNTIYF	TGTGCCAGCACCACCAGCCCGACCCTTGGAAACACCATATATTTT
TRBV25-1	-	TRBJ1-1	-	CASSWAGNTEAFF	TGTGCCAGCAGCTGGGCCGGGAACACTGAAGCTTTCTTT
TRBV9	-	TRBJ2-2	-	CASSVDRNTGELFF	TGTGCCAGCAGCGTCGACAGAAACACCGGGGAGCTGTTTTTT
TRBV7-3	few	TRBJ2-1	-	CASSLDRLGGNEQFF	TGTGCCAGCAGCTTAGACCGTTTGGGGGGCAATGAGCAGTTCTTC
TRBV19	-	TRBJ2-1	-	CASSIGGFQQREFF	TGTGCCAGTAGTATAGGGGGGTTTCAGCAGCGTGAATTCTTC
TRBV9	-	TRBJ2-2	-	CPYKGNTGELFF	TGTCCCTACAAGGGGAACACCGGGGAGCTGTTTTTT
TRBV5-4	-	TRBJ2-2	-	CASSLQGGELFF	TGTGCCAGCAGCTTGCAGGGGGGGGAGCTGTTTTTT
TRBV24-1	-	TRBJ2-1	-	CATSDRGSSYNEQFF	TGTGCCACCAGTGACAGGGGAAGCTCCTACAATGAGCAGTTCTTC
TRBV28	-	TRBJ2-5	TRBD2	CASSSPGLAGDRRETQYF	TGTGCCAGCAGTTCTCCGGGACTAGCGGGAGATAGGCGGGAGACCCAGTACTTC
TRBV7-2	-	TRBJ2-7	-	CASIEGDPTFYEQYF	TGTGCCAGCATCGAGGGGGACCCCACCTTCTACGAGCAGTACTTC
TRBV5-4	-	TRBJ1-6	-	CASSPMGPNSPLHF	TGTGCCAGCAGCCCGATGGGACCCAATTCACCCCTCCACTTT
TRBV2	-	TRBJ2-1	TRBD2	CASKRGTSGSSYNEQFF	TGTGCCAGCAAAAGAGGGACTAGCGGGAGCTCCTACAATGAGCAGTTCTTC
TRBV15	-	TRBJ1-4	-	CATSRDGRREEKLFF	TGTGCCACCAGCAGAGATGGGCGGCGGGAGGAAAAACTGTTTTTT
TRBV7-8	-	TRBJ2-2	TRBD2	CASSLSASGPGELFF	TGTGCCAGCAGCTTATCGGCTAGCGGTCCCGGGGAGCTGTTTTTT
TRBV19	-	TRBJ1-5	-	CASSTGVWNQPQHF	TGTGCCAGTAGTACAGGGGTATGGAATCAGCCCCAGCATTTT
TRBV6-2/TRBV6-3	-	TRBJ2-5	-	CASSLPWRGETQYF	TGTGCCAGCAGTCTACCATGGAGGGGAGAGACCCAGTACTTC
TRBV2	-	TRBJ1-6	-	CASSAPGGNSPLHF	TGTGCCAGCAGTGCCCCTGGGGGCAATTCACCCCTCCACTTT
TRBV11-1	few	TRBJ2-5	TRBD2	CASSFGGMRQETQYF	TGTGCCAGCAGTTTCGGGGGGATGAGACAAGAGACCCAGTACTTC
TRBV7-2	-	TRBJ2-7	-	CASSFNGGGEQYF	TGTGCCAGCAGCTTTAACGGGGGCGGCGAGCAGTACTTC
TRBV7-6	once	TRBJ2-3	TRBD2	CASSLGVWSGRSTDTQYF	TGTGCCAGCAGCTTAGGGGTTTGGAGCGGGAGAAGCACAGATACGCAGTATTTT
TRBV19	-	TRBJ1-2	-	CASTPSQGNYGYTF	TGTGCCAGTACCCCCTCACAGGGAAACTATGGCTACACCTTC
TRBV4-1	once	TRBJ1-5	-	CASSPGSSLNQPQHF	TGCGCCAGCAGCCCTGGGTCCTCCTTAAATCAGCCCCAGCATTTT
TRBV28	-	TRBJ1-1	TRBD1	CATRQGAVNTEAFF	TGTGCCACCCGCCAGGGGGCGGTAAACACTGAAGCTTTCTTT
TRBV29-1	-	TRBJ2-5	TRBD1	CSVEGTGGAETQYF	TGCAGCGTTGAAGGGACAGGGGGCGCGGAGACCCAGTACTTC
TRBV28	-	TRBJ2-1	TRBD2	CASTSAGTYNEQFF	TGTGCCAGCACCTCAGCGGGAACCTACAATGAGCAGTTCTTC
TRBV24-1	-	TRBJ1-2	-	CATSGDRSEGYTF	TGTGCCACCAGTGGGGACCGCAGTGAGGGCTACACCTTC
TRBV7-9	-	TRBJ2-4	TRBD1	CASSLGQGLAKNIQYF	TGTGCCAGCAGCTTAGGACAGGGTTTAGCCAAAAACATTCAGTACTTC
TRBV9	-	TRBJ2-5	-	CASSVGRIQETQYF	TGTGCCAGCAGCGTAGGCCGGATCCAAGAGACCCAGTACTTC
TRBV11-2	once	TRBJ1-2	TRBD1	CASSSQQGAGGYTF	TGTGCCAGCAGCTCGCAACAGGGGGCGGGTGGCTACACCTTC
TRBV5-1	-	TRBJ1-4	TRBD1	CASSPTADRAPNEKLFF	TGCGCCAGCAGCCCAACCGCCGACAGGGCTCCTAATGAAAAACTGTTTTTT
TRBV2	-	TRBJ1-4	-	CASSVGGTNEKLFF	TGTGCCAGCAGTGTTGGGGGAACTAATGAAAAACTGTTTTTT
TRBV5-1	-	TRBJ2-5	-	CASSLDVVNKETQYF	TGCGCCAGCAGCTTGGATGTCGTGAACAAAGAGACCCAGTACTTC
TRBV7-9	-	TRBJ2-2	-	CASRSLGGGTAAGELFF	TGTGCCAGCAGATCCCTAGGGGGAGGGACCGCGGCCGGGGAGCTGTTTTTT
TRBV3-1/TRBV3-2	-	TRBJ2-5	-	CATSPGVAGETQYF	TGTGCCACATCACCAGGGGTAGCAGGAGAGACCCAGTACTTC
TRBV28	-	TRBJ2-7	-	CASRGTPLEQYF	TGTGCCAGCAGGGGGACTCCACTTGAGCAGTACTTC
TRBV10-3	-	TRBJ2-7	-	CAISEPFSGPTYEQYF	TGTGCCATCAGTGAACCCTTCTCCGGGCCCACCTACGAGCAGTACTTC
TRBV5-4	-	TRBJ2-2	TRBD2	CASSSGTSGSGGGELFF	TGTGCCAGCAGCTCCGGGACTAGCGGGAGCGGTGGCGGGGAGCTGTTTTTT
TRBV18	-	TRBJ1-4	-	CASSPPGEANEKLFF	TGTGCCAGCTCACCACCAGGGGAGGCTAATGAAAAACTGTTTTTT